This T cell receptor beta chain came from a study of cytomegalovirus exposure and HLA in healthy donors. Background on the study: It was reported in a later analysis that the 120 validation repertoires used the same platform as the roughly 700 first-cohort repertoires.

Separation from the approximately 720-subject first cohort characterized the roughly 120-subject validation cohort, to which the donors belonged. Study-wide findings and caveats: It was confirmed in vitro that three of the CMV-associated chains were specific for CMV antigens. The study put under 200 TCR beta chains on its list as cytomegalovirus-associated.

This clone was recorded only once. The target antigen is unknown. The protocol was immunoSEQ multiplex PCR, while the TCRdb copy is restricted to in-frame clones and leaves out a portion. The sample lists around 150,000 clones; about 89% were seen once. Source material: PBMCs. This sequence originates from a woman under 30 in good health and CMV-seropositive.

CDR3 DNA sequence: TGTGCCAGCAGTTTAGGGGGACAGGGCTCTTATGGCTACACCTTC. Translated, it gives CASSLGGQGSYGYTF. V usage is TRBV28 and J usage is TRBJ1-2, with 9 bases lining up with TRBD1. This CDR3 spans 15 amino acids. The junction had 6 bases not matched to a gene; V was cut back by 2 bases and J by 5 bases. Per the germline V gene, CDR1 is MDHEN and CDR2 is SYDVKM.